These T cell receptor beta chains were read from a single sample in a study of tumor-infiltrating lymphocytes in oesophageal squamous cell carcinoma. TCRdb processed the PCR reads anew with MiXCR; each CDR3 protein has one entry. The sample includes about 15,000 distinct CDR3 sequences, almost 50% of them seen just once. The specimen sequenced was blood. These receptors came from a male donor with esophageal squamous cell carcinoma. The CDR3 runs from the conserved cysteine through the conserved F or W. The D gene is left open where the match is weak. The listing skips clone size in some rows; elsewhere it reads once, few, many or a size class.

V: TRBV6-6
J: TRBJ1-3
size: many
D: -
DNA: TGTGCCAGCAGTTACTCGCCAATCTCTGGAAACACCATATATTTT
CDR3: CASSYSPISGNTIYF

V: TRBV12-3/TRBV12-4
J: TRBJ2-7
size: few
D: -
DNA: TGTGCCAGCAGTCCCAGGGTAAGGTCCTACGAGCAGTACTTC
CDR3: CASSPRVRSYEQYF

V: TRBV6-6
J: TRBJ2-4
size: -
D: TRBD1
DNA: TGTGCCAGCAGTTACTCGTCAACAGGGGACAACATTCAGTACTTC
CDR3: CASSYSSTGDNIQYF

V: TRBV28
J: TRBJ2-3
size: medium-sized
D: TRBD2
DNA: TGTGCCAGCAATCCAGCGGGGGGTAGCACAGATACGCAGTATTTT
CDR3: CASNPAGGSTDTQYF

V: TRBV28
J: TRBJ1-5
size: many
D: TRBD1
DNA: TGTGCCAACAAGAGACAGGGGCTTAATCAGCCCCAGCATTTT
CDR3: CANKRQGLNQPQHF

V: TRBV7-2
J: TRBJ2-3
size: -
D: -
DNA: TGTGCCAGCAGCTCACCTAGCTTGGCAGATACGCAGTATTTT
CDR3: CASSSPSLADTQYF

V: TRBV20-1
J: TRBJ1-2
size: -
D: -
DNA: TGCAGTGCTAGAGACAGGATTAGGAATGGCTACACCTTC
CDR3: CSARDRIRNGYTF

V: TRBV7-8
J: TRBJ2-1
size: -
D: -
DNA: TGTGCCAGCAGCTTAGTTGGACTAAACGATGAGCAGTTCTTC
CDR3: CASSLVGLNDEQFF

V: TRBV5-4
J: TRBJ2-1
size: many
D: -
DNA: TGTGCCAGCAGCTTAGGGACACCGTCCTACAATGAGCAGTTCTTC
CDR3: CASSLGTPSYNEQFF

V: TRBV7-3
J: TRBJ2-3
size: few
D: -
DNA: TGTGCCAGCAGCCCCGTGGGGTCAGATACGCAGTATTTT
CDR3: CASSPVGSDTQYF

V: TRBV12-3/TRBV12-4
J: TRBJ1-2
size: many
D: TRBD1
DNA: TGTGCCAGCAGCGACAGGGGGCGTGGTGGCTACACCTTC
CDR3: CASSDRGRGGYTF

V: TRBV7-3
J: TRBJ2-5
size: -
D: -
DNA: TGTGCCAGCAGCTTACGCTCGGGTTCAGAGACCCAGTACTTC
CDR3: CASSLRSGSETQYF

V: TRBV7-8
J: TRBJ2-5
size: once
D: TRBD1
DNA: TGTGCCAGCAGCTTACAGGGGACAGACCAAGAGACCCAGTACTTC
CDR3: CASSLQGTDQETQYF

V: TRBV9
J: TRBJ2-3
size: few
D: -
DNA: TGTGCCAGCAGCTTTACAGATACGCAGTATTTT
CDR3: CASSFTDTQYF

V: TRBV28
J: TRBJ2-1
size: once
D: TRBD2
DNA: TGTGCCAGCAGCGGACTAGCGTACAATGAGCAGTTCTTC
CDR3: CASSGLAYNEQFF

V: TRBV10-3
J: TRBJ2-5
size: once
D: -
DNA: TGTGCCATCAGTGAAGAAACCGAGACCCAGTACTTC
CDR3: CAISEETETQYF

V: TRBV7-6
J: TRBJ2-1
size: -
D: TRBD1
DNA: TGTGCCAGCAGCTTTGGGACAGGAGAGCAGTTCTTC
CDR3: CASSFGTGEQFF

V: TRBV27
J: TRBJ2-5
size: many
D: -
DNA: TGTGCCAGCAGTTTAAATACAGCCCAAGAGACCCAGTACTTC
CDR3: CASSLNTAQETQYF

V: TRBV7-9
J: TRBJ2-1
size: few
D: TRBD2
DNA: TGTGCCAGCAGCCCGAGTAGCGGGAGGGCCAAGAATGAGCAGTTCTTC
CDR3: CASSPSSGRAKNEQFF

V: TRBV2
J: TRBJ2-7
size: -
D: -
DNA: TGTGCCAGCAGTGTGGGCAGCTTCTACGAGCAGTACTTC
CDR3: CASSVGSFYEQYF

V: TRBV7-2
J: TRBJ1-2
size: -
D: -
DNA: TGTGCCAGCACCCCTCGTGCTAACTATGGCTACACCTTC
CDR3: CASTPRANYGYTF

V: TRBV6-4
J: TRBJ2-3
size: -
D: -
DNA: TGTGCCAGCAGTCCCGGGACCGCCACCAGGACGCAGTATTTT
CDR3: CASSPGTATRTQYF

V: TRBV11-1
J: TRBJ2-1
size: -
D: TRBD2
DNA: TGTGCCAGCAGCTTAGGGTGGCGGGAGGGCAATGAGCAGTTCTTC
CDR3: CASSLGWREGNEQFF

V: TRBV7-8
J: TRBJ2-7
size: -
D: -
DNA: TGTGCCAGCAGCTTCGACGACACCTACGAGCAGTACTTC
CDR3: CASSFDDTYEQYF

V: TRBV2
J: TRBJ2-1
size: -
D: -
DNA: TGTGCCAGCAGTGAAAGTTGGGGGGCGAATGAGCAGTTCTTC
CDR3: CASSESWGANEQFF

V: TRBV7-3
J: TRBJ2-5
size: few
D: -
DNA: TGTGCCAGCAGCATACAGGGTTCGGAGACCCAGTACTTC
CDR3: CASSIQGSETQYF

V: TRBV7-2
J: TRBJ2-3
size: few
D: TRBD2
DNA: TGTGCCAGCAGCCGACTAGCGGGAGGTTCAGATACGCAGTATTTT
CDR3: CASSRLAGGSDTQYF